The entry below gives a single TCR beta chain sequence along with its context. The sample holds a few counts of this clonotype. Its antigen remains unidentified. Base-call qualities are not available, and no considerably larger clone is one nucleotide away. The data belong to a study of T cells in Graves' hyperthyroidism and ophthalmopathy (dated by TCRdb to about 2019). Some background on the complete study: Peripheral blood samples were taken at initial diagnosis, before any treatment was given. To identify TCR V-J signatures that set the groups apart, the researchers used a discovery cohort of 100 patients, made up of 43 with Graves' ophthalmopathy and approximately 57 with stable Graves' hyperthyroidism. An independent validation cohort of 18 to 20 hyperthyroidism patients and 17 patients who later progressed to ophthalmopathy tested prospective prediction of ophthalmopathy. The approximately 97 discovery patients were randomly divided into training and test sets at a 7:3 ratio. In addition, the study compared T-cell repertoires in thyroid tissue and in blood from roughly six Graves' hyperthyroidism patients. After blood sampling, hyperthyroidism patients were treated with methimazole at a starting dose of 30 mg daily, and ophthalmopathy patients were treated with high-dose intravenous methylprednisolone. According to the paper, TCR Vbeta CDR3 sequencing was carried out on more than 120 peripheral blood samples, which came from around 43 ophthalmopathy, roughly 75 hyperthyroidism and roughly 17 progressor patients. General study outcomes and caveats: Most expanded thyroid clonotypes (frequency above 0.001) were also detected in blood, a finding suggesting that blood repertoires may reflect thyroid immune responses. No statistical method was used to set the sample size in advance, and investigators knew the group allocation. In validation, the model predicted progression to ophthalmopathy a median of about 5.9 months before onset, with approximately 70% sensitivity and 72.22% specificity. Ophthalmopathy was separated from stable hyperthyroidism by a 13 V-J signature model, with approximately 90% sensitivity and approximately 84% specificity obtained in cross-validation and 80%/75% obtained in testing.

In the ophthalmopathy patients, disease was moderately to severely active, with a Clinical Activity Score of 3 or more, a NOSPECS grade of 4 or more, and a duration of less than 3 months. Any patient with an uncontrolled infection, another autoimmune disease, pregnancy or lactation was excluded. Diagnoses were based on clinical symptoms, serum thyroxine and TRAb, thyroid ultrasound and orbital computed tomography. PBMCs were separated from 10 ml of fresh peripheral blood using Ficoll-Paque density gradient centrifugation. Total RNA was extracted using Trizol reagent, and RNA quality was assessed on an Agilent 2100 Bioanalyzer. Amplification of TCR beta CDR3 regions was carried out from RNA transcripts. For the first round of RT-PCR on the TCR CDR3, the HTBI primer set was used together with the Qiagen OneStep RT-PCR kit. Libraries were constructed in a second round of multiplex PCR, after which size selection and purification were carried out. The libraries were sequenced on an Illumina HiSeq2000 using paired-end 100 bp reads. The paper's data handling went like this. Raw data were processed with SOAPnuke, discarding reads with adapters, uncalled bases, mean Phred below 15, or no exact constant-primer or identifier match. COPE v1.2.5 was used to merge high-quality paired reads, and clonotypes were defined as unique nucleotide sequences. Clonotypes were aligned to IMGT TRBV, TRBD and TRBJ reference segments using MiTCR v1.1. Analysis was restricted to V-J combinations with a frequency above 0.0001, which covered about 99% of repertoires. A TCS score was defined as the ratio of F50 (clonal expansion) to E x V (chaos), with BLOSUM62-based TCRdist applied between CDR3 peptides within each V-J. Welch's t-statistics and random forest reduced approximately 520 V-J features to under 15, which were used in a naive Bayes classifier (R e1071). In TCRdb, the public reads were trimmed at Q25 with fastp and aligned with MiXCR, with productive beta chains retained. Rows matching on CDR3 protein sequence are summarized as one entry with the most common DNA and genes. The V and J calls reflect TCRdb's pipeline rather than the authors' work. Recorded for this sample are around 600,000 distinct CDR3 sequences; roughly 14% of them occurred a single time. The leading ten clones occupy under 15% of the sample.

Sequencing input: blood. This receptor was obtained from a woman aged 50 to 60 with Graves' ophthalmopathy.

The CDR3 here reads CASSLAGGPMDEQYF. The nucleotides are TGTGCCAGCAGCTTAGCGGGAGGGCCGATGGACGAGCAGTACTTC. The V and J segments used are TRBV7-2 and TRBJ2-7, with 7 junctional bases fitting TRBD2. The CDR3, cysteine through phenylalanine, is 15 amino acids long. CDR3 DNA only is kept here, 45 bases in frame from base 1. For this chain, trimming is 0 bases at the V end and 5 bases at the J end, and the number of junction bases without a gene match is 7. From the germline V gene, CDR1 is SGHTA and CDR2 is FQGNSA.